Ten or more counts support the clone carrying this TCR beta chain. Germline V CDR1 and CDR2: MNHNY, SVGAGI (reference sequence). This CDR3 spans 15 amino acids. The ends were cut back, 2 bases at V and 1 base at J, with 11 bases in the middle. From the 5' RACE reads, TCRdb called clonotypes with MiXCR, one entry per CDR3 protein. The data show about 66,000 distinct CDR3 sequences, 3.9% seen once. This record comes from a study of neurological immune-mediated disorders. Stored at -80 C, 2 million PBMCs were the source of the unsorted libraries. Sequencing was carried out using PBMCs. The TCR was taken from a man aged 30 to 39 with multiple sclerosis. The rearrangement uses TRBV6-6 and TRBJ1-2; a possible D gene is TRBD1 (5 bases). The CDR3 DNA sequence: TGTGCCAGCAGTTACCCCCGGGGCAGTAACTATGGCTACACCTTC. Translated, it gives CASSYPRGSNYGYTF.